This TCR beta chain was found in a study of cytomegalovirus exposure and HLA in healthy donors. Study summary: A prior analysis found about 120 million unique TCR beta sequences from 170 million or so T cells.

CDR3 length equals 16 residues. Germline CDR1 and CDR2: MNHNS and SASEGT. V dropped 2 bases and J dropped 7 bases, with 18 bases sitting between them. With regard to this clone: What it binds is unknown.

Study results and caveats: Through in vitro validation, three CMV-associated chains were shown to be specific for CMV antigens. The authors considered a cluster of highly shared sequence variants likely to be a sequencing artifact. A prior analysis recorded that most TCR beta V segments were productive about 87% or about 30% of the time.

Primers for the PCR totalled 60 Vbeta and 13 Jbeta. The table came from immunoSEQ multiplex PCR; TCRdb's copy has only in-frame clones and leaves some out. This table has approximately 220,000 clones, around 80% appearing once. This chain uses TRBV6-1 with TRBJ1-5, with D possibly being TRBD1 (5 bases). The sequence was collected from a man between 18 and 35 years old in good health and CMV-seronegative. Source material: PBMCs. The CDR3 DNA reads TGTGCCAGCAGTGAAAGAGGTCCAGGGTTGGGACAGCCCCAGCATTTT. Translating it yields CASSERGPGLGQPQHF.